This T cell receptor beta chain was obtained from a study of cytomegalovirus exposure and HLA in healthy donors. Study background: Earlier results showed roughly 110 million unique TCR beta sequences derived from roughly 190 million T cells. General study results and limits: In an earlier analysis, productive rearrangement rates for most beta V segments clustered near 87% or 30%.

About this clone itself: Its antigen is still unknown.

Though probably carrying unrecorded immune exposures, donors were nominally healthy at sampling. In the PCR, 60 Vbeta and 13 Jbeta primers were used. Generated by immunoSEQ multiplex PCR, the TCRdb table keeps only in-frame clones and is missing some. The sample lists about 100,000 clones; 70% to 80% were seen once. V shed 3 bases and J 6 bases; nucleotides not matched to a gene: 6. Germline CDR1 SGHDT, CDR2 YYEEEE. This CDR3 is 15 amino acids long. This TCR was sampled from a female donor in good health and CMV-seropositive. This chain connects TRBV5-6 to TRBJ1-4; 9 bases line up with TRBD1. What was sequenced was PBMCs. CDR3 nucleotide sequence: TGTGCCAGCAGCTGGGGGGACAGGGCCGATGAAAAACTGTTTTTT. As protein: CASSWGDRADEKLFF.